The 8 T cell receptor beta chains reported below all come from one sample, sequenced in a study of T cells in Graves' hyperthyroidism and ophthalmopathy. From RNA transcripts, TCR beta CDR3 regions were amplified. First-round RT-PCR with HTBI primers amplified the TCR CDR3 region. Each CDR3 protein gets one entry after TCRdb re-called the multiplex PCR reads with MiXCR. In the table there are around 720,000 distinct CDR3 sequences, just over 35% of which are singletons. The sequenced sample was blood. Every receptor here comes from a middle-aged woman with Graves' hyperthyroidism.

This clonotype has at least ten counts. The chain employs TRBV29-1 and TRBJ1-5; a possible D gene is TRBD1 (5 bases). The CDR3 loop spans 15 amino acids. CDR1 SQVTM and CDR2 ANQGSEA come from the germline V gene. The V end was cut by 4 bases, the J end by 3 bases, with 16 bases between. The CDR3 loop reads CSVGSGRGANQPQHF. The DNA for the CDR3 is TGCAGCGTTGGGTCCGGCCGGGGCGCCAATCAGCCCCAGCATTTT.

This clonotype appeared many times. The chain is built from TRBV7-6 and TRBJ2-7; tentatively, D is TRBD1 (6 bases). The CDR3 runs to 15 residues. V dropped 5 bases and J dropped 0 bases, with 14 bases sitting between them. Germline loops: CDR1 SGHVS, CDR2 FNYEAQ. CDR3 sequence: CASSPQGPSSYEQYF. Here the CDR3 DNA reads TGTGCCAGCAGCCCACAGGGTCCCAGCTCCTACGAGCAGTACTTC.

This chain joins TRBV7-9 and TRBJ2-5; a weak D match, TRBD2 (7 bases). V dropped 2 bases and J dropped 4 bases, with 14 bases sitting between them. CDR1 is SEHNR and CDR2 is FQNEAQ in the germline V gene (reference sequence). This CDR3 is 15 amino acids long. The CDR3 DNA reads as TGTGCCAGCAGCTTATCCCCAGGGGAGGGAGAGACCCAGTACTTC. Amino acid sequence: CASSLSPGEGETQYF.

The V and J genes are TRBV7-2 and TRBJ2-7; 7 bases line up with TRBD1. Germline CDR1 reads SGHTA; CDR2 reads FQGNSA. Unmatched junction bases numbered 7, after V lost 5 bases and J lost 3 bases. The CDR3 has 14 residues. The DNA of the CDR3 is TGTGCCAGCAGCGAAGGGGGCGCTTACTACGAGCAGTACTTC. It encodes CASSEGGAYYEQYF.

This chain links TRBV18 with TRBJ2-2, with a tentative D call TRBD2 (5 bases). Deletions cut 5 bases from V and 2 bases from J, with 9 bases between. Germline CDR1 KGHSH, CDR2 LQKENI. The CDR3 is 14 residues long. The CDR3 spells CASSGDYNTGELFF. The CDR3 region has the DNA TGTGCCAGCTCAGGCGACTACAACACCGGGGAGCTGTTTTTT.

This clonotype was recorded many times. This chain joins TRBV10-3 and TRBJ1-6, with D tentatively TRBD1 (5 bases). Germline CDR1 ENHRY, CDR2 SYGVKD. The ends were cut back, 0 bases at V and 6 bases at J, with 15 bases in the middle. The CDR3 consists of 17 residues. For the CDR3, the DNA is TGTGCCATCAGTGAGTCGTCCCAGGGCGGGGGTAATTCACCCCTCCACTTT. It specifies CAISESSQGGGNSPLHF.

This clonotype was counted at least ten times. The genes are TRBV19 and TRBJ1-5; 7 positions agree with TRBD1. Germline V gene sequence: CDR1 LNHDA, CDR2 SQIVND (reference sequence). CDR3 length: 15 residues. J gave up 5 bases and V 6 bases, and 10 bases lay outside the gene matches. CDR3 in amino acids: CASSRGRTGDQPQHF. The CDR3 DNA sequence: TGTGCCAGTAGCCGGGGCCGGACAGGCGATCAGCCCCAGCATTTT.

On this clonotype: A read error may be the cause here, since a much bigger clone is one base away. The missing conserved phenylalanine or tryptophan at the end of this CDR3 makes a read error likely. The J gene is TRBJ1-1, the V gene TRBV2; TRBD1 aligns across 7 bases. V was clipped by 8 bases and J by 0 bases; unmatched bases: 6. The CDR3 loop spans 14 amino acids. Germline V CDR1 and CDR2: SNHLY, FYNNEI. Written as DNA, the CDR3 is TGTGCCAGCGGGGGACAGCGGGTGAACACTGAAGCTTTCTTG. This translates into CASGGQRVNTEAFL.